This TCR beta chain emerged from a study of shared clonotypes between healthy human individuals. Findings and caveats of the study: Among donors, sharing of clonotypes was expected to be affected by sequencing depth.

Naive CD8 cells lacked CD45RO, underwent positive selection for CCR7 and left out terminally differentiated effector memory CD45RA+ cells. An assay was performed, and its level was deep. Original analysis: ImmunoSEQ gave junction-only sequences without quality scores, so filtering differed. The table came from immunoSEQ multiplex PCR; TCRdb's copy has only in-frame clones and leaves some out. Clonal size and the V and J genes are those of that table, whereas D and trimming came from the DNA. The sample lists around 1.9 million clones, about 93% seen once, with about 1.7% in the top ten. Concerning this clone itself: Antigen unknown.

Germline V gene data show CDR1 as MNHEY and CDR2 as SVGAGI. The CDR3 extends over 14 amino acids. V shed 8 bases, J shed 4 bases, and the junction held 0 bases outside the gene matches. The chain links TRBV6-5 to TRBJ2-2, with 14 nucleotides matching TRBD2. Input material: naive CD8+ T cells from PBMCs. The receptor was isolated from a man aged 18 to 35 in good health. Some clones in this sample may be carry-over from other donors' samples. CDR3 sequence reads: CASGTSGGTGELFF. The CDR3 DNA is TGTGCCAGCGGGACTAGCGGGGGCACCGGGGAGCTGTTTTTT.